This T cell receptor (beta chain) is from a study of shared clonotypes between healthy human individuals. Whole-study results and caveats: Clonotype sharing across a few donors was observed for about 4.8% of naive CD4 clonotypes. As a rule, naive subsets had a larger estimated richness than memory subsets.

In the case of this clone: No antigen is known for it.

Running of the assay took place at deep level. Repertoires were generated with immunoSEQ multiplex PCR, while TCRdb's copy carries only in-frame clones and drops some. Of 980,000 or so clones listed, more than 75% are singletons. Germline values: CDR1 WSHSY, CDR2 SAAADI. CDR3 size: 14 residues. Deletions cut 2 bases from V and 2 bases from J, with 8 bases between. The clonotype was recovered from a man between 18 and 35 years old in good health. Sequencing was done on a sample of memory CD4+ T cells sorted from blood. Sample subset: CD45RA-negative fraction. V gene TRBV10-2 combines with J gene TRBJ2-3; D not certain. CDR3 DNA: TGCGCCAGCAGTGAGGCCAGGTACACAGATACGCAGTATTTT. It specifies CASSEARYTDTQYF.